The rows below give T cell receptor beta chains drawn from one sample of a study of blood T cell repertoires in COVID-19. TCRdb's copy holds only in-frame clones and misses some; the assay was immunoSEQ multiplex PCR. The sample lists approximately 160,000 clones, about 83% occurring once. Sequenced: PBMCs or T cells enriched from blood (not recorded which). The receptor source for this set is a woman in her 50s in a cohort exposed to, infected with or recovered from COVID-19 (not recorded which). CDR3s include the opening cysteine and the closing phenylalanine or tryptophan. A D gene is named only where the DNA matches it firmly. Expanded clones get a size class; other rows say once, few or many, or leave the size out.

TRBV5-6	TRBJ1-5	NA	few	TGTGCCAGCAGCTTCGGGGGGCAGTTCAATCAGCCCCAGCATTTT	CASSFGGQFNQPQHF
TRBV5-1	TRBJ2-3	NA	NA	TGCGCCAGCAGCTTGGCGCAGGGCTCAGATACGCAGTATTTT	CASSLAQGSDTQYF
TRBV7-2	TRBJ1-1	NA	NA	TGTGCCAGCAGCCAGGGGAACCATCCGAACACTGAAGCTTTCTTT	CASSQGNHPNTEAFF
TRBV24-1	TRBJ2-1	NA	NA	TGTGCCACCAGTGATTTGACGGGATTAGGGTCGCAGTTCTTC	CATSDLTGLGSQFF
TRBV28	TRBJ1-1	NA	NA	TGTGCCAGCAGTCACCGCGGGGGGGCAGGTGAAGCTTTCTTT	CASSHRGGAGEAFF
TRBV19	TRBJ2-2	TRBD1	NA	TGTGCCAGTAGTGGCCAGAGGACAGGGTGGGGCACCGGGGAGCTGTTTTTT	CASSGQRTGWGTGELFF
TRBV15	TRBJ1-5	NA	few	TGTGCCACCAGCAGAGATCCCCAGGGGAATCAGCCCCAGCATTTT	CATSRDPQGNQPQHF
TRBV10-2	TRBJ2-2	TRBD1	NA	TGCGCCAGCAGTGTCTGGACAGGGACGACCACCGGGGAGCTGTTTTTT	CASSVWTGTTTGELFF
TRBV11-3	TRBJ2-7	TRBD2	once	TGTGCCAGCAGCTTTGGGACTAGCGGCCGAATCTCCTACGAGCAGTACTTC	CASSFGTSGRISYEQYF
TRBV2	TRBJ2-1	NA	NA	TGTGCCAGCAGTGATCCCTTAAACAATGAGCAGTTCTTC	CASSDPLNNEQFF
TRBV9	TRBJ1-2	NA	NA	TGTGCCAGCAGCGTAGATCCGGCTAACTATGGCTACACCTTC	CASSVDPANYGYTF
TRBV28	TRBJ1-5	TRBD1	once	TGTGCCAGCAGTTACGACAGGGGCGGTCAGCCCCAGCATTTT	CASSYDRGGQPQHF
TRBV5-8	TRBJ2-7	NA	NA	TGTGCCAGCAGCTTAAGGGTGGGGCCTCGGGAGCAGTACTTC	CASSLRVGPREQYF
TRBV7-9	TRBJ2-3	NA	NA	TGTGCCAGCAGCTACTCAGCCACAGGGTTGGGTAACACAGATACGCAGTATTTT	CASSYSATGLGNTDTQYF
TRBV29-1	TRBJ2-7	TRBD1	NA	TGCAGCGTTTATGCGCCCCCGGGACAGGCATCCTACGAGCAGTACTTC	CSVYAPPGQASYEQYF
TRBV5-4	TRBJ2-1	TRBD1	NA	TGTGCCAGCAGTTCACCGGGACAGGGGTACAATGAGCAGTTCTTC	CASSSPGQGYNEQFF
TRBV3-1/TRBV3-2	TRBJ1-2	TRBD1	NA	TGTGCCAGCAGCCACGACTCGACAGGGCGCGGCTACACCTTC	CASSHDSTGRGYTF
TRBV24-1	TRBJ2-6	NA	once	TGTGCCACCAGTGATCCTCCAGGGGCCGTTAGCTCTGGGGCCAACGTCCTGACTTTC	CATSDPPGAVSSGANVLTF
TRBV4-3	TRBJ2-7	TRBD2	NA	TGCGCCAGCAGCCAAGGACTAGCGGATACCTACGAGCAGTACTTC	CASSQGLADTYEQYF
TRBV28	TRBJ2-7	TRBD1	NA	TGTGCCAGCAGTGCGACCGGGACAGGGGGCTGGGAGCAGTACTTC	CASSATGTGGWEQYF
TRBV10-1	TRBJ2-5	TRBD1	once	TGCGCCAGCACAGCAGGGGGTGGAGAGACCCAGTACTTC	CASTAGGGETQYF
TRBV6-5	TRBJ2-7	TRBD1	NA	TGTGCCAGCACCCCCAGGGGGAAGAGGTACGAGCAGTACTTC	CASTPRGKRYEQYF
TRBV18	TRBJ2-1	TRBD2	NA	TGTGCCAGCTCACCACTAGCGGGTGATTACAATGAGCAGTTCTTC	CASSPLAGDYNEQFF
TRBV7-2	TRBJ2-3	NA	NA	TGTGCCAGCAGCTCGGGACTCGATCGGGCGCAGTATTTT	CASSSGLDRAQYF
TRBV28	TRBJ1-1	NA	NA	TGTGCCAGCAGTTTTTTGAAAGTATATCAGAACGCTGAAGCTTTCTTT	CASSFLKVYQNAEAFF
TRBV7-3	TRBJ2-3	TRBD2	NA	TGTGCCAGCAGCAAGTCTAGCGGGGGGGCCGAAGATACGCAGTATTTT	CASSKSSGGAEDTQYF
TRBV19	TRBJ2-3	NA	NA	TGTGCCAGTAGTACACAGGGTAAGGTCACAGATACGCAGTATTTT	CASSTQGKVTDTQYF
TRBV4-1	TRBJ2-5	NA	NA	TGCGCCAGCAGCCGGACAGACCAAGAGACCCAGTACTTC	CASSRTDQETQYF
TRBV7-3	TRBJ2-2	NA	NA	TGTGCCAGCAGCTCCTCAGGGGCGGGCACCGGGGAGCTGTTTTTT	CASSSSGAGTGELFF
TRBV11-3	TRBJ2-2	NA	once	TGTGCCAGCAGCTTAGGACAGAGTATTTCCGGGGAGCTGTTTTTT	CASSLGQSISGELFF
TRBV6-4	TRBJ2-3	NA	NA	TGTGCCAGCAGTGGGGATCGGGGGGATACGCAGTATTTT	CASSGDRGDTQYF
TRBV19	TRBJ2-7	TRBD2	NA	TGTGCCAGTAGCCGGGAGCATAGCGGGGGCTCCTACGAGCAGTACTTC	CASSREHSGGSYEQYF
TRBV5-8	TRBJ2-7	NA	NA	TGTGCCAGCAGCTTGGAGGCAGGGCTAACGAACGAGCAGTACTTC	CASSLEAGLTNEQYF
TRBV6-5	TRBJ2-7	NA	NA	TGTGCCAGCAGTTACTCGAGGCAATACGAGCAGTACTTC	CASSYSRQYEQYF
TRBV6-5	TRBJ1-2	NA	NA	TGTGCCAGCAGGACTACCGGGACAAACTATGGCTACACCTTC	CASRTTGTNYGYTF
TRBV3-1/TRBV3-2	TRBJ1-6	NA	once	TGTGCCAGCAGCCAAGATCAAAATTCACCCCTCCACTTT	CASSQDQNSPLHF
TRBV4-1	TRBJ1-5	NA	NA	TGCGCCAGCAGCCAAGTTATCAATCAGCCCCAGCATTTT	CASSQVINQPQHF
TRBV3-1/TRBV3-2	TRBJ2-2	TRBD2	NA	TGTGCCAGCAGCCCGAACCACCTGGGACTAGCGGGGGGGCCTGCCGGGGAGCTGTTTTTT	CASSPNHLGLAGGPAGELFF
TRBV27	TRBJ1-2	TRBD1	NA	TGTGCCAGCAGTTTATCCCGGGACAGTAACTATGGCTACACCTTC	CASSLSRDSNYGYTF
TRBV27	TRBJ2-2	TRBD2	NA	TGTGCCGCCGGGGGGGTCAATACCGGGGAGCTGTTTTTT	CAAGGVNTGELFF
TRBV6-1	TRBJ1-2	TRBD1	NA	TGTGCCAGCAGAGAAACCGGGACAGGGGGTGTAGGTGGCTACACCTTC	CASRETGTGGVGGYTF
TRBV7-2	TRBJ2-7	TRBD1	NA	TGTGCCAGCAGCTTGGGAGGACAGGGTTACGAGCAGTACTTC	CASSLGGQGYEQYF
TRBV29-1	TRBJ1-2	NA	NA	TGCAGCGTTGTGTATAACTATGGCTACACCTTC	CSVVYNYGYTF
TRBV19	TRBJ2-7	TRBD1	few	TGTGCCAGTAGCAACGTCGGACAGGGTGCCCACGAGCAGTACTTC	CASSNVGQGAHEQYF
TRBV20-1	TRBJ2-5	TRBD2	once	TGCAGTGCTAGTCCCACTAGCGGGACGGGGGAGACCCAGTACTTC	CSASPTSGTGETQYF
TRBV13	TRBJ2-3	TRBD1	few	TGTGCCAGCCAGGACAGGAGAGATACGCAGTATTTT	CASQDRRDTQYF
TRBV19	TRBJ1-5	TRBD1	NA	TGTGCCAGTAGTATGGGACAGCGAAATCAGCCCCAGCATTTT	CASSMGQRNQPQHF
TRBV3-1/TRBV3-2	TRBJ1-4	NA	NA	TGTGCCAGCAGCCAAGCATCAGTAGAAAAACTGTTTTTT	CASSQASVEKLFF
TRBV7-9	TRBJ2-1	NA	NA	TGTGCCAGCAGCGTCATGGGCGGGACCCCCTACAATGAGCAGTTCTTC	CASSVMGGTPYNEQFF